The 8 T cell receptor beta chains below come from one sample, sequenced in a study of T-cell memory formation after mild COVID-19. A single record per CDR3 protein comes from TCRdb applying MiXCR to the 5' RACE reads. The sample includes 350,000 to 450,000 distinct CDR3 sequences, less than 25% of them seen just once. Sequenced input: PBMCs or a T cell subset sorted from them (not recorded which). The receptors were sampled from an adult woman who had mild COVID-19 (a few samples of this study predate the infection). Cell type and time point are not known.

This clonotype has just a few counts. The chain uses TRBV7-9 and TRBJ2-1; D perhaps matches TRBD2 (6 bases). The germline gives CDR1 SEHNR, CDR2 FQNEAQ (reference sequence). The ends were cut back, 5 bases at V and 7 bases at J, with 24 bases in the middle. The CDR3 has 17 amino acids. In DNA form, the CDR3 reads TGTGCCAGCAGCCATTCGTCCCGCGGGAAGTCTAGGAATGAGCAGTTCTTC. Protein: CASSHSSRGKSRNEQFF.

The chain has TRBV9 and TRBJ2-3; tentative D call: TRBD2 (5 bases). Germline V CDR1 and CDR2: SGDLS, YYNGEE. Trimming shortened V by 0 bases and J by 0 bases, and 14 bases separated the two germline ends. There are 17 residues in the CDR3. The CDR3 DNA sequence: TGTGCCAGCAGCGTAGGGGCGGGTGCAACTAGCACAGATACGCAGTATTTT. This encodes CASSVGAGATSTDTQYF.

The chain employs TRBV12-3 or TRBV12-4 and TRBJ2-3; D ambiguous. CDR3 length: 13 residues. V lost 5 bases to trimming and J lost 3 bases, with 9 bases between them. CDR3 sequence (DNA): TGTGCCAGCAGTGTCGACTTGACAGATACGCAGTATTTT. Protein sequence: CASSVDLTDTQYF.

This clonotype was counted between two and nine times. This rearrangement joins TRBV12-3 or TRBV12-4 to TRBJ1-2, with no clear D. This CDR3 region has 14 residues. V was pared by 5 bases and J by 1 base, with 11 bases between. The CDR3 loop reads CASSPGILNYGYTF. CDR3 nucleotides: TGTGCCAGCAGTCCCGGGATCCTTAACTATGGCTACACCTTC.

This clonotype has at least ten counts. The V and J genes are TRBV30 and TRBJ1-2; D is uncertain. Germline-derived CDR1 and CDR2 are GTSNPN and SVGIG (reference sequence). The CDR3 contains 13 residues. The V and J ends lost 3 bases and 5 bases respectively, with 13 bases between them. The CDR3 DNA reads TGTGCCTGGAGCCCCGGAGTGGGGTATGGCTACACCTTC. Its protein is CAWSPGVGYGYTF.

This clonotype has ten or more counts. The chain uses TRBV29-1 and TRBJ2-3, with D perhaps TRBD1 (6 bases). Per the germline V gene, CDR1 is SQVTM and CDR2 is ANQGSEA. The CDR3 extends over 15 amino acids. Trimming took 5 bases from V and 0 from J, leaving 15 bases between them. Here the CDR3 DNA reads TGCAGCGTTACTCCGCAGGGGAAGAGCACAGATACGCAGTATTTT. This gives the protein CSVTPQGKSTDTQYF.

The gene calls are TRBV12-3 or TRBV12-4 and TRBJ1-2, with 7 bases that match TRBD1. The CDR3 extends over 12 amino acids. The J segment lost 7 bases and the V segment lost 5 bases, leaving 4 bases of the junction unmatched. CDR3 nucleotides: TGTGCCAGCAGTGAGGGGGCGGGTGGCTACACCTTC. Protein: CASSEGAGGYTF.

This clonotype was counted only a few times. The chain uses TRBV25-1 and TRBJ2-7; 10 nucleotides line up with TRBD2. Losses at the gene ends were 6 bases for V and 4 bases for J; bases not matched to a gene: 9. The CDR3 runs to 15 residues. The germline gives CDR1 MGHDK, CDR2 SYGVNS. The CDR3 is CASRGAGGPGYEQYF. Here the CDR3 DNA reads TGTGCCAGCAGGGGAGCGGGAGGGCCTGGGTACGAGCAGTACTTC.